Each of the 28 T cell receptor beta chains below was sequenced from the same sample in a study of CXCR3-negative and CXCR3-positive naive CD8 T cells. Broader study findings: Hydrophobicity of TRB CDR3s was greater in CXCR3-positive naive cells than in CXCR3-negative naive cells.

UMI labels and 5' RACE were used to prepare the TRB cDNA libraries. TCRdb re-called the 5' RACE reads; one entry per CDR3 protein, DNA not given. This repertoire includes 150,000 or so distinct CDR3 sequences. Their antigens are not known. Sequencing was performed on naive CXCR3+ CD8+ T cells from blood. The subset here: CD45RO-CCR7+CD27+CD95- naive CD8+ T cells expressing CXCR3 (TNR3+). The receptors here all came from a human donor in good health. Some clones in this sample may be carry-over from other donors' samples.

The chain links TRBV20-1 to TRBJ2-3; TCRdb returns TRBD1, unconfirmable since there is no DNA. This CDR3 has 16 amino acids. CDR1 and CDR2 (germline): DFQATT, SNEGSKA (reference sequence). CDR3 amino acids: CSARDPHREIGDTQYF.

This sequence joins TRBV5-6 and TRBJ2-7; TCRdb calls TRBD2, which cannot be checked without DNA. The V gene's germline CDR1 is SGHDT and CDR2 YYEEEE. This CDR3 spans 14 amino acids. CDR3 sequence: CANSLRASVYEQYF.

The chain has TRBV5-1 and TRBJ1-1. This CDR3 region has 15 residues. Germline V gene data show CDR1 as SGHRS and CDR2 as YFSETQ. CDR3 in amino acids: CASSLIPGGNTEAFF.

The chain employs TRBV29-1 and TRBJ1-2. The germline V gene has CDR1 SQVTM and CDR2 ANQGSEA. CDR3 size: 12 residues. Here the CDR3 reads CSVLGANYGYTF.

V is TRBV5-1 and J is TRBJ1-1; TCRdb reports TRBD1, a call that lacks DNA to check it against. The CDR3 runs to 16 residues. Germline CDR1 and CDR2: SGHRS and YFSETQ. Here the CDR3 reads CASIYHPELRDREAFF.

The genes are TRBV19 and TRBJ1-5; TCRdb proposes TRBD1, but this gene call is untestable without DNA. Germline V gene sequence: CDR1 LNHDA, CDR2 SQIVND (reference sequence). This CDR3 is built from 18 residues. The CDR3 region is CASSMGAKGAPGNQPQHF.

The chain is built from TRBV10-3 and TRBJ2-1; TCRdb reports TRBD1, a call that lacks DNA to check it against. CDR1 is ENHRY and CDR2 is SYGVKD in the germline V gene. The CDR3 extends over 15 amino acids. CDR3 region: CAISDRDRGYNEQFF.

The CDR3 sequence is CSSVSYNEQFF. V usage is TRBV29-1 and J usage is TRBJ2-1. This CDR3 contains 11 residues. The germline V gene encodes CDR1 SQVTM and CDR2 ANQGSEA.

This chain's CDR3 is CASSLSSLETQYF. This chain uses TRBV7-2 with TRBJ2-5; TCRdb names TRBD2, which stays unverified in the absence of DNA. This CDR3 spans 13 amino acids. In germline, CDR1 is SGHTA, CDR2 FQGNSA.

The chain is built from TRBV4-1 and TRBJ1-5. There are 15 residues in the CDR3. Germline values: CDR1 MGHRA, CDR2 YSYEKL. CDR3 residues: CASSQEGSLNQPQHF.

This chain connects TRBV12-3 or TRBV12-4 to TRBJ1-2; TCRdb reports TRBD1, a call that lacks DNA to check it against. The CDR3 length is 13 residues. This CDR3 reads CASSLDRNYGYTF.

The rearrangement joins TRBV5-1 to TRBJ2-7; TCRdb picks TRBD1, but there is no DNA to check that call. CDR1 and CDR2 from the germline V gene are SGHRS and YFSETQ. The CDR3 sequence is 14 residues long. The CDR3 is CASSFIGDTYEQYF.

The rearrangement joins TRBV29-1 to TRBJ1-1; absent DNA, TCRdb's TRBD1 call cannot be checked. CDR1 SQVTM and CDR2 ANQGSEA come from the germline V gene. There are 11 residues in the CDR3. The CDR3 sequence is CSVTGDPEAFF.

This sequence joins TRBV9 and TRBJ2-5; the D call of TRBD1 rests on TCRdb alone, since no DNA is present to check it. The V gene's germline CDR1 is SGDLS and CDR2 YYNGEE. The CDR3 has 15 residues. CDR3 residues: CASSAGQDSGETQYF.

The chain couples TRBV4-1 to TRBJ2-7. Per the germline V gene, CDR1 is MGHRA and CDR2 is YSYEKL. The CDR3 length is 15 residues. CDR3 in amino acids: CASSLLYRGGYEQYF.

The CDR3 reads CASSTPGTGYEQYF. The chain combines TRBV6-5 with TRBJ2-7; checking the TCRdb D call of TRBD1 is not possible without DNA. CDR3 length equals 14 residues. Germline-derived CDR1 and CDR2 are MNHEY and SVGAGI.

The V call is TRBV11-2, the J call TRBJ2-5; TCRdb lists TRBD1, though no DNA is available to test this call. The CDR3 is 15 residues long. CDR1 and CDR2 (germline): SGHAT, FQNNGV. The CDR3 loop reads CASSQGHDMRETQYF.

This chain uses TRBV29-1 with TRBJ2-1; TCRdb returns TRBD2, unconfirmable since there is no DNA. The CDR3 covers 15 residues. CDR1 SQVTM and CDR2 ANQGSEA come from the germline V gene. The CDR3 region is CSVTSAGTVHNEQFF.

The rearrangement uses TRBV6-6 and TRBJ2-7; lacking DNA, the TRBD2 call made by TCRdb goes unchecked. The CDR3 totals 16 residues. Looked up from germline, CDR1 is MNHNY and CDR2 is SVGAGI (reference sequence). CDR3 protein: CASSYSGTSGKDEQYF.

This chain links TRBV9 with TRBJ1-2; TCRdb returns TRBD1, unconfirmable since there is no DNA. The germline V gene encodes CDR1 SGDLS and CDR2 YYNGEE. There are 15 residues in the CDR3. This chain's CDR3 is CASSVASQGSYGYTF.

This chain links TRBV6-5 with TRBJ2-1; TCRdb calls TRBD2, which cannot be checked without DNA. Germline CDR1 MNHEY, CDR2 SVGAGI. The CDR3 extends over 16 amino acids. CDR3: CASSSTGLAFFNEQFF.

V is TRBV15 and J is TRBJ2-1. Germline lookup yields CDR1 LNHNV and CDR2 YYDKDF (reference sequence). The CDR3 consists of 16 residues. The CDR3 loop reads CATSRDLRISYNEQFF.

The gene calls are TRBV4-3 and TRBJ1-2. Germline V gene data show CDR1 as LGHNA and CDR2 as YSLEER. The CDR3 is 17 amino acids. This CDR3 reads CASSQDARGDSPYGYTF.

This chain uses TRBV9 with TRBJ1-5; the TRBD1 assignment by TCRdb is unverifiable without DNA. The V gene's germline CDR1 is SGDLS and CDR2 YYNGEE. This CDR3 comprises 15 residues. The CDR3 region is CASSPSRDRDQPQHF. Supplemented by reference TRBV9 and TRBJ1-5, the full variable domain reads DSGVTQTPKHLITATGQRVTLRCSPRSGDLSVYWYQQSLDQGLQFLIQYYNGEERAKGNILERFSAQQFPDLHSELNLSSLELGDSALYFCASSPSRDRDQPQHFGDGTRLSIL.

V gene TRBV20-1 combines with J gene TRBJ2-7. CDR3 length: 15 amino acids. Germline values: CDR1 DFQATT, CDR2 SNEGSKA (reference sequence). Here the CDR3 reads CSARDQLAASYEQYF.

The chain recombines TRBV29-1 with TRBJ2-1; no DNA is available, so the TRBD2 call from TCRdb remains unchecked. Germline CDR1 is SQVTM and CDR2 is ANQGSEA. This CDR3 has 14 amino acids. Here the CDR3 reads CSVEALAEYNEQFF.

CDR3 sequence: CASSRGGTEAFF. The chain recombines TRBV11-3 with TRBJ1-1; TCRdb lists TRBD1, though no DNA is available to test this call. Germline V CDR1 and CDR2: SGHNT, YENEEA. This CDR3 comprises 12 residues.

The chain is built from TRBV15 and TRBJ1-1; TCRdb selects TRBD1, and the lack of DNA leaves this call unchecked. Germline assignment: CDR1 LNHNV and CDR2 YYDKDF (reference sequence). The CDR3 has 13 amino acids. The CDR3 loop is CATSSGRGTEAFF.